The sequence of this T cell receptor (beta chain) was determined in a study of shared T cell receptors in the human thymus. Method: immunoSEQ multiplex PCR; TCRdb's copy keeps in-frame clones and lacks some. The table includes roughly 700,000 clones, around 89% detected once. Trimming took 5 bases from V and 4 from J, leaving 18 bases between them. The CDR3 spans 15 residues. Germline loops: CDR1 LNHNV, CDR2 YYDKDF (reference sequence). A further study also used this sample, focusing on human thymus T cells. That paper adds: Donation came from healthy Finnish infants having corrective surgery for congenital heart defects. Thymic material originated from resections removed in the course of corrective heart surgery. Thymic and blood repertoires seemed to show skewed V and J gene use. Related research found strongly overlapping thymic repertoires in unrelated individuals.

The sample comprised thymocytes. The sequence was collected from a boy less than two years old with a congenital heart defect. The rearrangement links TRBV15 to TRBJ2-7, with D possibly being TRBD2 (6 bases). In nucleotides, the CDR3 is TGTGCCACCAGCGGTGTCCGGCGGGGCTATTACGAGCAGTACTTC. This sequence encodes CATSGVRRGYYEQYF.